This TCR beta chain was found in a study of a mutant IDH1 vaccine in newly diagnosed glioma. Germline V gene lookup returns CDR1 SGHAT and CDR2 FQNNGV. V shed 1 base, J shed 1 base, and the junction held 7 bases outside the gene matches. CDR3 size: 16 residues. Clones were read by immunoSEQ multiplex PCR, and TCRdb kept only the in-frame ones, dropping some. The repertoire holds approximately 54,000 clones, more than 80% seen once, with approximately 20% in the top ten. Time point reported: baseline, week 1 (first vaccination visit). The sample's treatment: pre-vaccination baseline after standard-of-care therapy.

The J gene is TRBJ2-7, the V gene TRBV11-2, with 7 positions matching TRBD1. The receptor was isolated from a man aged 18 to 30 with glioma. The specimen comprised PBMCs, sampled from a glioma patient treated with radiotherapy, temozolomide or both. The DNA of the CDR3 is TGTGCCAGCAGCTTAGCCTACGGGACAGCTTCCTACGAGCAGTACTTC. As protein: CASSLAYGTASYEQYF.